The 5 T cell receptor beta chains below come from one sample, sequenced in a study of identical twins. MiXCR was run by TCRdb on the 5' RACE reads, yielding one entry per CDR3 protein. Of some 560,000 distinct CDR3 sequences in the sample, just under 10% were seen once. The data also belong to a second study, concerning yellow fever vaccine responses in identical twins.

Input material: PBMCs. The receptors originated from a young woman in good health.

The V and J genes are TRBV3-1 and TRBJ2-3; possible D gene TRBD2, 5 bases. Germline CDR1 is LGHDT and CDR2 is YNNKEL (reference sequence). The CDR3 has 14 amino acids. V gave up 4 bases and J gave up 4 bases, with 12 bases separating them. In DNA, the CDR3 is TGTGCCAGCAGCCGAGGGCGAGTGGCAGATACGCAGTATTTT. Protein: CASSRGRVADTQYF.

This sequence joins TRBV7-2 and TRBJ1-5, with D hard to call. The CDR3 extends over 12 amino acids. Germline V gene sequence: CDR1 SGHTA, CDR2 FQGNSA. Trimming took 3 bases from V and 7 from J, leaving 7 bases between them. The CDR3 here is CASSFPGQPQHF. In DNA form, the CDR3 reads TGTGCCAGCAGCTTTCCGGGACAGCCCCAGCATTTT.

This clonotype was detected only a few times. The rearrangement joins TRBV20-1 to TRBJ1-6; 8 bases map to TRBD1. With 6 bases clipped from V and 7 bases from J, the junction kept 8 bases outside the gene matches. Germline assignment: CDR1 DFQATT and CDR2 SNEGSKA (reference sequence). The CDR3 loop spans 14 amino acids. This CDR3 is CSANGQGFNSPLHF. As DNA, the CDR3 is TGCAGTGCAAACGGACAGGGTTTCAATTCACCCCTCCACTTT.

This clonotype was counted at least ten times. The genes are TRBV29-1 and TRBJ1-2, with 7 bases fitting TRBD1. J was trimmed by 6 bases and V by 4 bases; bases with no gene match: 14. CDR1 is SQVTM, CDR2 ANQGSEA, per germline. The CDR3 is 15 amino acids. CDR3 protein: CSVVLGMTGTHGYTF. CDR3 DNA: TGCAGCGTTGTTTTGGGGATGACAGGGACCCATGGCTACACCTTC.

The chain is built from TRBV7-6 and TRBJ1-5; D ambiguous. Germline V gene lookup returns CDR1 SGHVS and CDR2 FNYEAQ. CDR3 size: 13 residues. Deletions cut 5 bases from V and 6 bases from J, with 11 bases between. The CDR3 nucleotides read TGTGCCAGCAGCCCCCAGGAGGGTCAGCCCCAGCATTTT. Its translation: CASSPQEGQPQHF.